This T cell receptor beta chain came from a study of cytomegalovirus exposure and HLA in healthy donors. Findings and caveats of the study: Associated with cytomegalovirus, according to the listing, were 164 TCR beta chains.

Measured with immunoSEQ multiplex PCR; TCRdb has only the in-frame clones, and not every one. This sample has 90,000 or so clones, with about 85% found just once. A note on this clone: Antigen specificity is unknown.

The CDR3 contains 15 residues. Germline V gives CDR1 MNHEY, CDR2 SVGAGI. V was clipped by 4 bases and J by 4 bases; unmatched bases: 6. This chain connects TRBV6-5 to TRBJ2-2; 7 nucleotides agree with TRBD2. This clonotype was sampled from a man aged 18 to 30 in good health and CMV-seropositive. Input material: PBMCs. The CDR3, as DNA: TGTGCCAGCAGTTCCCCACTAGCGAGCACCGGGGAGCTGTTTTTT. It translates to CASSSPLASTGELFF.